This passage covers 32 T cell receptor beta chains from one sample sequenced in a study of T cell clonotyping in hematopoietic cell transplantation. TCRdb's copy holds only in-frame clones and misses some; the assay was immunoSEQ multiplex PCR. The table lists 20,000 to 25,000 clones, 85% to 90% of them singletons. Time point reported: recipient sample about 28 days before transplant, after cytoreduction. This specimen consisted of peripheral blood mononuclear cells, obtained before stem cell transplant. The source of these receptors is a young man with biphenotypic leukemia. Some clones in this sample may be carry-over from other donors' samples.

The chain links TRBV15 to TRBJ2-5; D may be TRBD1 or TRBD2 (6 bases each). The V end was cut by 2 bases, the J end by 5 bases, with 18 bases between. Germline V gene data show CDR1 as LNHNV and CDR2 as YYDKDF (reference sequence). The CDR3 contains 16 residues. The CDR3 reads CATSRTSGTGGETQYF. DNA for the CDR3: TGTGCCACCAGCAGAACTTCCGGGACTGGGGGCGAGACCCAGTACTTC.

This clone has just a few counts. The chain recombines TRBV7-2 with TRBJ2-3, with TRBD2 identical over 7 bases. The CDR3 contains 16 residues. The V and J ends lost 4 bases and 1 base, in that order; junction bases with no gene match: 8. Germline lookup yields CDR1 SGHTA and CDR2 FQGNSA. The CDR3 nucleotides read TGTGCCAGCAGCTGGGCAGGACTAGGTGGCACAGATACGCAGTATTTT. Protein: CASSWAGLGGTDTQYF.

The V and J genes are TRBV6-1 and TRBJ1-3; D is possibly TRBD1 (6 bases). CDR3 length: 13 residues. Between the trimmed V and J ends, which lost 2 bases and 9 bases, there was a span of 11 bases. Germline V gene lookup returns CDR1 MNHNS and CDR2 SASEGT. The CDR3: CASSETGKATIYF. CDR3 in DNA: TGTGCCAGCAGTGAAACAGGGAAAGCCACCATATATTTT.

This clone was detected a few times. This chain connects TRBV18 to TRBJ2-7; weak D call: TRBD1 (5 bases). The germline gives CDR1 KGHSH, CDR2 LQKENI. This CDR3 contains 14 residues. Trimming cost V 5 bases and J 2 bases, with 13 bases left between them. DNA for the CDR3: TGTGCCAGCTCAATCAGGGCTGTCGCCTACGAGCAGTACTTC. This sequence encodes CASSIRAVAYEQYF.

The chain couples TRBV6-6 to TRBJ1-4, with TRBD1 matching over 8 bases. V shed 1 base and J 7 bases; nucleotides not matched to a gene: 5. This CDR3 contains 15 residues. Germline CDR1 and CDR2: MNHNY and SVGAGI (reference sequence). The CDR3 protein is CASSYFDRGGEKLFF. The DNA of the CDR3 is TGTGCCAGCAGTTACTTTGACAGGGGCGGTGAAAAACTGTTTTTT.

The chain recombines TRBV10-1 with TRBJ2-2; 9 positions agree with TRBD1. The J segment lost 6 bases and the V segment lost 8 bases, leaving 4 bases of the junction unmatched. The length of the CDR3 is 13 residues. Germline V gene data show CDR1 as WNHNN and CDR2 as SYGVQD (reference sequence). The CDR3 reads CASPTGGAGELFF. CDR3 nucleotide sequence: TGCGCCAGCCCGACAGGGGGGGCCGGGGAGCTGTTTTTT.

This clone is categorized as medium-sized (0.01 to 0.1%). The J gene is TRBJ1-5, the V gene TRBV7-9; D possibly corresponds to TRBD1 (6 bases). The ends were cut back, 3 bases at V and 3 bases at J, with 9 bases in the middle. The CDR3 is made up of 14 amino acids. The germline V gene has CDR1 SEHNR and CDR2 FQNEAQ (reference sequence). CDR3 region: CASSFGQNNQPQHF. The CDR3 nucleotides read TGTGCCAGCAGCTTTGGACAGAACAATCAGCCCCAGCATTTT.

This clone was counted a few times. The chain carries TRBV11-2 and TRBJ1-6; no firm D call. The germline V gene has CDR1 SGHAT and CDR2 FQNNGV. Trimming cost V 0 bases and J 14 bases, with 11 bases left between them. The CDR3 totals 13 residues. CDR3 DNA: TGTGCCAGCAGCTTAGACGCCTCATTGGCCCTCCACTTT. As protein: CASSLDASLALHF. Full variable domain (rest looked up from reference TRBV11-2 and TRBJ1-6): EAGVAQSPRYKIIEKRQSVAFWCNPISGHATLYWYQQILGQGPKLLIQFQNNGVVDDSQLPKDRFSAERLKGVDSTLKIQPAKLEDSAVYLCASSLDASLALHFGNGTRLTVT.

The rearrangement links TRBV11-2 to TRBJ1-2; possibly TRBD1 for D (6 bases). This CDR3 comprises 12 residues. Trimming cost V 4 bases and J 7 bases, with 10 bases left between them. Germline V gene data show CDR1 as SGHAT and CDR2 as FQNNGV. CDR3 protein: CASSSTDSGYTF. Here the CDR3 DNA reads TGTGCCAGCAGCTCCACGGACAGTGGCTACACCTTC.

This rearrangement joins TRBV27 to TRBJ2-7; 7 bases align to TRBD1. J lost 2 bases, V lost 1 base, and 2 bases had no gene match. The V gene's germline CDR1 is MNHEY and CDR2 SMNVEV (reference sequence). The CDR3 length is 14 residues. The CDR3 reads CASSLFDRAYEQYF. For the CDR3, the DNA is TGTGCCAGCAGTTTATTCGACAGGGCCTACGAGCAGTACTTC.

The V and J genes are TRBV7-3 and TRBJ2-6, with 16 bases aligning to TRBD2. The CDR3 totals 20 residues. Trimming took 3 bases from V and 2 from J; bases not matched to a gene: 7. Per the germline V gene, CDR1 is SGHTA and CDR2 is FQGTGA. CDR3 residues: CASSLTGTSGRVTGANVLTF. In nucleotides, the CDR3 is TGTGCCAGCAGCTTGACCGGGACTAGCGGGAGGGTGACTGGGGCCAACGTCCTGACTTTC.

The rearrangement links TRBV4-1 to TRBJ2-7; 9 bases map to TRBD1. V trimming: 0 bases; J trimming: 3 bases; junction bases outside the gene matches: 3. CDR3 length: 15 amino acids. Germline lookup yields CDR1 MGHRA and CDR2 YSYEKL. DNA of the CDR3: TGCGCCAGCAGCCAAGATTTGGGACAGGGCTACGAGCAGTACTTC. Amino acid sequence: CASSQDLGQGYEQYF.

The J gene is TRBJ2-7, the V gene TRBV7-3, with D tentatively TRBD1 (6 bases). Trimming took off 5 bases at V and 5 bases at J, with 22 bases between the two ends. CDR1 and CDR2 from the germline V gene are SGHTA and FQGTGA. The CDR3 is 16 residues long. The CDR3: CASSPYGGGILNEQYF. For the CDR3, the DNA is TGTGCCAGCAGCCCCTATGGTGGGGGCATTCTCAACGAGCAGTACTTC. Full variable domain (remainder filled in from reference TRBV7-3 and TRBJ2-7): GAGVSQTPSNKVTEKGKYVELRCDPISGHTALYWYRQSLGQGPEFLIYFQGTGAADDSGLPNDRFFAVRPEGSVSTLKIQRTERGDSAVYLCASSPYGGGILNEQYFGPGTRLTVT.

The chain combines TRBV6-1 with TRBJ1-1, with TRBD1 as a possible D gene (6 bases). Per germline, CDR1 MNHNS and CDR2 SASEGT. V lost 2 bases, J lost 5 bases, and 15 bases lay in between. CDR3 length equals 15 residues. CDR3 sequence reads: CASSEMAGAVTEAFF. In DNA, the CDR3 is TGTGCCAGCAGTGAAATGGCGGGGGCCGTAACTGAAGCTTTCTTT.

The CDR3, as DNA: TGCGCCAGCAGCGTTGGGACAGGGGGAAGGGCACCCCTCCACTTT. It specifies CASSVGTGGRAPLHF. The gene calls are TRBV5-1 and TRBJ1-6; 11 bases fit TRBD1. J lost 11 bases, V lost 4 bases, and 8 bases had no gene match. The CDR3 has 15 residues. The germline V gene encodes CDR1 SGHRS and CDR2 YFSETQ. The full variable domain, rest sourced from reference TRBV5-1 and TRBJ1-6, is KAGVTQTPRYLIKTRGQQVTLSCSPISGHRSVSWYQQTPGQGLQFLFEYFSETQRNKGNFPGRFSGRQFSNSRSEMNVSTLELGDSALYLCASSVGTGGRAPLHFGNGTRLTVT.

The genes are TRBV5-8 and TRBJ2-7, with 8 nucleotides matching TRBD1. Germline CDR1 reads SGHTS; CDR2 reads YDEGEE. Unmatched junction bases numbered 7, after V lost 5 bases and J lost 3 bases. The CDR3 totals 14 residues. The CDR3 reads CASRSRDRHYEQYF. The CDR3 bases are TGTGCCAGCAGAAGCCGGGACAGGCACTACGAGCAGTACTTC.

V is TRBV4-1 and J is TRBJ2-3; D remains ambiguous. Germline CDR1 reads MGHRA; CDR2 reads YSYEKL. The V end was cut by 3 bases, the J end by 0 bases, with 13 bases between. This CDR3 has 16 residues. The CDR3, as DNA: TGCGCCAGCAGCCATCTAAACCTTGTGAGCACAGATACGCAGTATTTT. Its translation is CASSHLNLVSTDTQYF.

The CDR3 loop is CASSPFWDYYEQYF. CDR3 in DNA: TGTGCCAGCAGCCCCTTTTGGGATTATTACGAGCAGTACTTC. The chain links TRBV5-5 to TRBJ2-7; D is uncertain. The CDR3 has 14 amino acids. Trimming left V 4 bases short and J 4 bases short, with 15 bases between. Germline CDR1 is SGHKS and CDR2 is YYEKEE (reference sequence).

The rearrangement links TRBV30 to TRBJ1-4; D is uncertain. V dropped 1 base and J dropped 8 bases, with 8 bases sitting between them. The CDR3 length is 12 residues. Germline lookup yields CDR1 GTSNPN and CDR2 SVGIG (reference sequence). The CDR3 sequence: CAWSGHREKLFF. DNA for the CDR3: TGTGCCTGGAGTGGGCATAGGGAAAAACTGTTTTTT.

A single count supports this clone. The chain combines TRBV6-1 with TRBJ1-2; 8 bases are shared with TRBD1. CDR1 MNHNS and CDR2 SASEGT come from the germline V gene. V shed 5 bases and J 5 bases; nucleotides not matched to a gene: 4. CDR3 length: 13 residues. CDR3 protein: CASSKDRGYGYTF. For the CDR3, the DNA is TGTGCCAGCAGTAAAGACAGGGGTTATGGCTACACCTTC.

This clone was seen just once. The gene calls are TRBV19 and TRBJ1-1; 11 bases line up with TRBD1. Germline CDR1 and CDR2: LNHDA and SQIVND (reference sequence). This CDR3 spans 13 amino acids. V lost 2 bases, J lost 10 bases, and 3 bases stayed unmatched. This CDR3 reads CASSIKGTGGAFF. DNA for the CDR3: TGTGCCAGTAGTATAAAGGGGACAGGGGGAGCTTTCTTT.

The chain joins TRBV7-2 to TRBJ2-7; D may be TRBD2 (6 bases). Germline V gives CDR1 SGHTA, CDR2 FQGNSA. The CDR3 has 16 residues. V lost 5 bases and J lost 1, with 18 bases in between. Here the CDR3 DNA reads TGTGCCAGCAGCCCTAGTATAGGCCTAGCGTCCTACGAGCAGTACTTC. This sequence encodes CASSPSIGLASYEQYF.

This clone was recorded a few times. The gene calls are TRBV29-1 and TRBJ1-1; no clear D. Germline assignment: CDR1 SQVTM and CDR2 ANQGSEA. This CDR3 has 17 amino acids. Trimming stripped 2 bases from V and 3 bases from J, with 22 bases between. CDR3 amino acids: CSVEMFSLPWWDTEAFF. DNA for the CDR3: TGCAGCGTTGAAATGTTTAGCCTCCCCTGGTGGGACACTGAAGCTTTCTTT. The entire variable domain, with the rest obtained from reference TRBV29-1 and TRBJ1-1, is as follows: SAVISQKPSRDICQRGTSLTIQCQVDSQVTMMFWYRQQPGQSLTLIATANQGSEATYESGFVIDKFPISRPNLTFSTLTVSNMSPEDSSIYLCSVEMFSLPWWDTEAFFGQGTRLTVV.

J is TRBJ1-4 and V is TRBV7-9, with D perhaps TRBD1 (5 bases). Per the germline V gene, CDR1 is SEHNR and CDR2 is FQNEAQ (reference sequence). The CDR3 has 16 residues. V dropped 5 bases and J dropped 5 bases, with 18 bases sitting between them. CDR3 nucleotide sequence: TGTGCCAGCAGCGTTTACGGGGGGGTGGCCAATGAAAAACTGTTTTTT. Encoded protein: CASSVYGGVANEKLFF. Full variable domain (missing parts from reference TRBV7-9 and TRBJ1-4): DTGVSQNPRHKITKRGQNVTFRCDPISEHNRLYWYRQTLGQGPEFLTYFQNEAQLEKSRLLSDRFSAERPKGSFSTLEIQRTEQGDSAMYLCASSVYGGVANEKLFFGSGTQLSVL.

The chain employs TRBV10-1 and TRBJ1-5, with D uncertain. Germline assignment: CDR1 WNHNN and CDR2 SYGVQD (reference sequence). The CDR3 loop spans 13 amino acids. Deletions cut 9 bases from V and 8 bases from J, with 17 bases between. The CDR3 DNA reads TGCGCCAGTTCTAGCCAGGCCCCAAAGCCCCAGCATTTT. It translates to CASSSQAPKPQHF.

The chain couples TRBV11-3 to TRBJ1-2; D gene ambiguous. Per the germline V gene, CDR1 is SGHNT and CDR2 is YENEEA. Trimming shortened V by 4 bases and J by 6 bases, and 18 bases separated the two germline ends. CDR3 length: 15 residues. The CDR3 sequence: CASSSAPGTADGYTF. The CDR3 DNA reads as TGTGCCAGCAGCTCTGCTCCGGGTACCGCGGATGGCTACACCTTC.

This clone was counted between two and nine times. V and J are TRBV21-1 and TRBJ1-5. TRBV21-1 is described as a pseudogene. There are 14 residues in the CDR3. CDR3 amino acids: CASSKGDGDQPQHF. In DNA form, the CDR3 reads TGTGCCAGCAGCAAGGGGGACGGGGATCAGCCCCAGCATTTT.

The chain carries TRBV4-1 and TRBJ2-6; D ambiguous. V dropped 4 bases and J dropped 4 bases, with 11 bases sitting between them. The germline V gene encodes CDR1 MGHRA and CDR2 YSYEKL. The CDR3 sequence is 15 residues long. CDR3 sequence: CASSPDVSGANVLTF. In DNA form, the CDR3 reads TGCGCCAGCAGCCCGGACGTCTCCGGGGCCAACGTCCTGACTTTC.

The chain couples TRBV19 to TRBJ1-1, with unresolved D. CDR3 length: 13 amino acids. Trimming took off 3 bases at V and 2 bases at J, with 7 bases between the two ends. Germline V gene lookup returns CDR1 LNHDA and CDR2 SQIVND (reference sequence). CDR3 protein: CASSISVNTEAFF. CDR3 DNA: TGTGCCAGTAGTATTTCGGTCAACACTGAAGCTTTCTTT.

The rearrangement links TRBV7-3 to TRBJ1-1, with TRBD1 matching 8 bases. This CDR3 spans 13 amino acids. Germline CDR1 is SGHTA and CDR2 is FQGTGA. The ends lost 5 bases at V and 6 bases at J; junction bases unmatched: 5. CDR3 in DNA: TGTGCCAGCAGCCCGGCGGACAGGGCTGAAGCTTTCTTT. Translated: CASSPADRAEAFF.

The V call is TRBV27, the J call TRBJ2-4, with D perhaps TRBD1 (6 bases). V was trimmed by 4 bases and J by 0 bases, leaving 10 bases between them. The germline CDR1 and CDR2 sequences are MNHEY and SMNVEV (reference sequence). The CDR3 is made up of 15 amino acids. The CDR3 region has the DNA TGTGCCAGCAGTTCCAGGGGTTTAGCCAAAAACATTCAGTACTTC. Translation: CASSSRGLAKNIQYF.

The J gene is TRBJ2-1, the V gene TRBV6-1; 7 bases agree with TRBD1. CDR3 length: 16 amino acids. Germline CDR1 MNHNS, CDR2 SASEGT. V lost 2 bases to trimming and J lost 5 bases; unmatched junction nucleotides: 9. CDR3: CASSELPGQPNNEQFF. CDR3 in DNA: TGTGCCAGCAGTGAACTGCCGGGACAGCCCAACAATGAGCAGTTCTTC.